The present entry profiles one TCR beta chain with its context. The sample comes from a study of control samples from healthy donors and cancer patients. Repertoires were generated with immunoSEQ multiplex PCR, while TCRdb's copy carries only in-frame clones and drops some. The sample yields 190,000 or so clones, approximately 95% seen once. This TCR was recovered from a man aged 18 to 29 in good health. The sample consisted of blood.

The CDR3 is CASSPETDYYGYTF. The CDR3 coding sequence is TGTGCCAGCAGCCCGGAGACAGATTACTATGGCTACACCTTC. The rearrangement links TRBV5-6 to TRBJ1-2, with D perhaps TRBD1 (5 bases). CDR3 size: 14 residues. The germline V gene encodes CDR1 SGHDT and CDR2 YYEEEE. V lost 4 bases to trimming and J lost 3 bases, with 13 bases between them.